The T cell receptor (beta chain) under discussion was sequenced for a study of cytomegalovirus exposure and HLA in healthy donors (dated by TCRdb to the late 2010s). About the study as a whole: In an earlier analysis of several hundred of the donors, under 300 Gb of sequence data and 90 million to 120 million unique TCR beta sequences from about 179 million T cells were reported. An early release that covered about 600 HLA-typed donors contained approximately 300 gigabases of sequencing data and tens of millions of unique TCR sequences. Among the approximately 420 genotyped donors, 81% belonged to the genetic ancestry cluster associated with self-reported Caucasian donors. The study aimed to test whether cataloging public T cell receptors could reveal signatures of past pathogen exposure. The study used immunosequencing to profile the T cell repertoires of 666 subjects and linked those repertoires to cytomegalovirus serostatus. A separate validation cohort of approximately 130 different subjects was used in addition to the 666-subject first cohort. The study combined high-throughput TCR immunosequencing, statistical association of individual TCRs with disease status, and machine learning to predict cytomegalovirus infection status. To study patterns of TCR occurrence, a later analysis re-analyzed previously published TCR beta repertoires from 666 donors and added high-resolution HLA genotyping. The later analysis used no new phenotypic data to find candidate immune exposures, relying instead on TCR beta sequences and their occurrence across donors. An earlier analysis of 587 of the donors used high-throughput TCR beta sequencing to judge whether each TCR beta V gene segment behaved as functional or pseudogenic. Alongside the repertoire data, information on donor age, sex, ethnicity and CMV serostatus was compiled. A later genetic analysis used genome-wide SNP genotypes for about three fifths of the 666 donors, treating that subset as a discovery cohort. All discovery cohort repertoires had been generated using a single sequencing platform. HLA typing covered class I and class II loci at four-digit resolution. Typing coverage varied by locus: roughly 629-640 donors for A, B, C, DRB1 and DQB1; about 520 for DQA1; over 600 for DPA1; fewer than 480 for DPB1. Because of strong linkage in the cohort, four to six DR-DQ haplotypes were treated as single units for association and clustering. Across 398 genotyped donors of the cohort, an average of about 220,000 unique TCR beta nucleotide sequences per donor were sequenced, and 15% to 20% of those sequences were non-productive.

What the study reported, not specific to this receptor: In both the original and validation cohorts, the classifier was reported to diagnose cytomegalovirus status with high specificity and sensitivity. A later genetic analysis associated a missense DCLRE1C variant with V-gene and J-gene trimming of TCR beta chains, and an independent cohort replicated the association. A group of highly shared sequence variants was considered likely to be a technical artifact of the sequencing pipeline. Most CMV-associated TCR beta chains appeared to be HLA-restricted in a later analysis, and the HLA associations seemed to be driven largely by CMV exposure. A later analysis found that TCR association rates varied across HLA loci, with DRB1 alleles showing the most associated TCRs and HLA-C alleles the fewest. Compared with equally common non-associated chains, HLA-associated TCR beta chains in a later analysis were more clonally expanded and had lower generation probabilities. Across donors, most TCR sequences were observed very rarely, whereas some public TCRs were present in many individuals. The authors suggested that the approach could potentially be extended to other disease states and immunological phenotypes. Immune exposure information for the cohort was limited to CMV serostatus. In this cohort, only TCR beta chains were sequenced, and detectable features were limited by the absence of alpha or paired-chain data. A later genetic analysis reported fewer N-insertions in productive TCRs among donors in an Asian-associated ancestry cluster than the approximately 700-donor mean. Over 15 rarely observed V segments, including chromosome 9 orphons, were excluded from the earlier analysis of 550 to 700 of the donors because counts were too low. Three of the identified cytomegalovirus-associated TCR beta chains were confirmed in vitro to be specific for cytomegalovirus antigens. When HLA alleles, especially DR and DQ, strongly co-occurred, attributing TCR associations to individual alleles was difficult. In a later analysis, 15,000 to 20,000 TCR beta sequences were associated with specific HLA alleles at a false discovery rate of 0.05. Linkage disequilibrium might explain the correlated functional status among segregating V segments, but an unknown experimental factor could not be ruled out. A total of roughly 160 TCR beta chains were listed by the study as associated with cytomegalovirus. A further reported finding was that TCR beta sequences accurately predicted the HLA-A and HLA-B alleles for most subjects in the first cohort. Because HLA typing was unavailable for some donors at each locus, only the typed subset was used in association tests. Because the 87-base-pair reads could not distinguish some IMGT-functional V segments, including TRBV6-2 and TRBV6-3, those segments were excluded. In an earlier analysis of more than 500 of the donors, most TCR beta V segments appeared in productive rearrangements about 87% or about 30% of the time, broadly matching IMGT annotations. In a later analysis, several top co-occurrence clusters were reported to appear linked to parvovirus B19, influenza, CMV and Epstein-Barr virus. Sequencing depth was assumed to be roughly uniform across donors in the presence/absence analyses, though that assumption may not hold.

The library came from the immunoSEQ multiplex PCR assay. The multiplex PCR relied on a mix of 60 forward primers for TCR Vbeta segments and 13 reverse primers for TCR Jbeta segments. The CDR3 region of rearranged TCR beta genes was amplified from genomic DNA by a multiplex PCR assay. On the Illumina HiSeq System, the amplified TCR beta libraries were sequenced as 87-base-pair reads. Concerning the study's data processing: Across the 670 or so repertoires, a later analysis counted approximately 83 million unique TCR beta chains, 9.5 million to 13 million of which were shared by at least two donors. To remove PCR and sequencing errors, raw reads were error-corrected and collapsed into unique sequences using a nearest-neighbor algorithm that merged closely related sequences. Alignment of CDR3 sequences to IMGT reference sequences was used to assign V, D and J gene segments. For a sequence to be retained, a match of at least six nucleotides to both a V gene segment and a J gene segment was required. A rearrangement counted as productive if the CDR3 had no stop codons and remained in frame with V and J, and every other rearrangement counted as non-productive. Following IMGT convention, CDR3 was defined as the stretch from the second conserved V-encoded cysteine up to the conserved J-encoded phenylalanine. In an earlier analysis of 550 to 650 of the donors, sequences lacking an unambiguous match to a single V gene segment were excluded. An earlier analysis of a few hundred of the donors classified V segments as functional when productive rearrangements were above 56.7% and as segregating when the standard deviation between donors was above 5%. A statistical classification framework was developed to diagnose cytomegalovirus status using the catalog of TCR beta chain sequences. In a later analysis, V and J genes were assigned by comparing TCR nucleotide sequences against IMGT/GENE-DB human TR gene sequences. The TCRdist pipeline was used in a later analysis to assign CDR3 sequences and most-parsimonious VDJ recombination scenarios. In a later analysis, every TCR beta chain was defined by the combination of its CDR3 amino acid sequence and its V-gene family, and reads without a unique V-gene family were dropped. In a later analysis, several hundred highly shared, low-generation-probability nucleotide sequences were removed to address suspected cross-contamination and a sequencing artifact. A later analysis calculated a clonal expansion index for each public chain from normalized within-repertoire ranks of inferred template counts. In a later analysis, generation probabilities were computed using a VDJ recombination model fitted to out-of-frame rearrangements, and the results were checked against IGoR. Hypergeometric tests were used in a later analysis to score TCR-TCR, TCR-HLA and TCR-CMV co-occurrence, with a repertoire-size bias correction applied to the TCR pairs. To estimate false discovery rates, a later analysis permuted the HLA or CMV assignments 20 times. In a later analysis, co-occurring TCRs were grouped with DBSCAN, and TCRdist sequence similarity was added when clustering was performed within HLA-allele-positive subsets. Repertoires with fewer than 30,000 or more than 120,000 public chains were left out of co-occurrence clustering, as were four to six repertoires with anomalous nucleotide sharing. TCRdb carries this immuneACCESS record with in-frame sequences only. Its versions omit some clonotypes, under half of them owing to an unresolved V gene in the studies checked, with the rest unexplained. From that table come the V and J calls and clone size; the DNA was used to work out D and trimming. This sample lists about 170,000 clones; around four fifths were detected once. The leading ten clones occupy 0.95% to 1.5% of the sample.

From cysteine to phenylalanine, the CDR3 is 15 amino acids long. Only the CDR3 portion is preserved as DNA: 45 bases, with reading frame beginning at the first base. The germline V gene specifies SGHTA as CDR1 and FQGNSA as CDR2. V is pared back by 1 base and J by 3 bases, with 10 bases lying between the germline termini. The cohort consisted of 650 to 700 healthy bone marrow donors. At the time of sampling, all cohort members were nominally healthy, though unrecorded immune exposures were likely present. The donor tested CMV seronegative, placing the donor among the 300 to 400 seronegative members of the cohort. A peripheral blood sample was provided by each donor, and peripheral blood mononuclear cells were used for TCR beta sequencing. The Qiagen DNeasy Blood Extraction Kit was used to extract genomic DNA from the blood cell samples. Points on this clone: Its antigen is not yet known. No base quality information exists; no much larger clone differs at one position.

The sequencing sample was made of PBMCs. This clonotype was obtained from a boy between 2 and 15 years old in good health and CMV-seronegative. The rearranged segments are TRBV7-2 and TRBJ1-5; the best D guess is TRBD1, with 5 bases matching. CDR3 sequence: CASSLGQGLNQPQHF. DNA sequence: TGTGCCAGCAGCTTAGGTCAGGGACTCAATCAGCCCCAGCATTTT. The entire variable domain, with the stretches around the CDR3 drawn from the reference TRBV7-2 and TRBJ1-5 proteins, is GAGVSQSPSNKVTEKGKDVELRCDPISGHTALYWYRQSLGQGLEFLIYFQGNSAPDKSGLPSDRFSAERTGGSVSTLTIQRTQQEDSAVYLCASSLGQGLNQPQHFGDGTRLSIL.